The 9 T cell receptor beta chains presented below share a single source sample, sequenced in a study of metastatic and nonmetastatic thyroid tumors. Thyroid surgery was preceded by no treatment in any patient. With MiXCR, TCRdb called clones anew from the PCR reads. The sample records tens of thousands of clones, about an eighth being singletons. Material for sequencing was blood. The receptors here all came from a female donor with papillary thyroid cancer or a benign thyroid nodule (not recorded which). Some clones in this sample may be carry-over from other donors' samples.

This clone came up many times. The chain couples TRBV7-9 to TRBJ2-7; TRBD1 might be the D (6 bases). The CDR3 has 14 amino acids. The germline CDR1 and CDR2 sequences are SEHNR and FQNEAQ (reference sequence). V lost 1 base, J lost 0 bases, and 7 bases lay in between. The CDR3 nucleotides read TGTGCCAGCAGCTTAGGGGGACACTCCTACGAGCAGTACTTC. This encodes CASSLGGHSYEQYF.

This clone was counted many times. The V call is TRBV20-1, the J call TRBJ2-3, with 12 bases matching TRBD2. This CDR3 has 13 residues. The trim removed 5 bases at V and 9 bases at J, leaving 6 bases unmatched. Germline CDR1 reads DFQATT; CDR2 reads SNEGSKA (reference sequence). The CDR3 spells CSAPRLAGDTQYF. In nucleotides, the CDR3 is TGCAGTGCTCCGCGACTAGCGGGGGACACGCAGTATTTT.

This clone was counted ten times or more. The chain joins TRBV5-1 to TRBJ2-7, with 7 bases that match TRBD2. This CDR3 spans 15 amino acids. J gave up 1 base and V 1 base, and 5 bases lay outside the gene matches. CDR1 and CDR2 from the germline V gene are SGHRS and YFSETQ. The CDR3 region has the DNA TGCGCCAGCAGCTTGAGGCGGGGGAATTCCTACGAGCAGTACTTC. This sequence encodes CASSLRRGNSYEQYF.

This clone was found many times. The chain has TRBV20-1 and TRBJ1-5; D call uncertain. The CDR3 is 13 residues long. Germline CDR1 reads DFQATT; CDR2 reads SNEGSKA (reference sequence). V was trimmed by 2 bases and J by 12 bases, leaving 17 bases between them. The CDR3 is CSARTGLERYQHF. As DNA, the CDR3 is TGCAGTGCTAGAACCGGGCTCGAGAGATACCAGCATTTT.

The chain recombines TRBV6-1 with TRBJ2-6; 9 bases align to TRBD1. The germline gives CDR1 MNHNS, CDR2 SASEGT. Losses at the gene ends were 5 bases for V and 0 bases for J; bases not matched to a gene: 11. There are 19 residues in the CDR3. CDR3 coding DNA: TGTGCCAGCAGTCCCCGTACAGGGGGCTCCGGCTCTGGGGCCAACGTCCTGACTTTC. Residues: CASSPRTGGSGSGANVLTF.

About this clone itself: This sequence may be a read error, since a much larger clone differs from it by one base. This sequence joins TRBV6-2 or TRBV6-3 and TRBJ1-5; D gene uncertain. The length of the CDR3 is 14 residues. Germline loops: CDR1 MNHEY, CDR2 SVGEGT. CDR3 DNA: TGTGCCAGCTGTTACTCAATTCCCAATCAGCCCCAGCATTTT. The encoded protein is CASCYSIPNQPQHF.

This clone came up many times. This chain connects TRBV20-1 to TRBJ2-5; no firm D call. This CDR3 spans 13 amino acids. The V end lost 5 bases, the J end lost 0 bases, and 10 bases lay between the germline ends. Per germline, CDR1 DFQATT and CDR2 SNEGSKA (reference sequence). The CDR3 coding sequence is TGCAGTGCTTTACTACCGTACCAAGAGACCCAGTACTTC. Translating gives CSALLPYQETQYF.

The table lists this clone with many counts. The V and J genes are TRBV20-1 and TRBJ2-1; D gene ambiguous. Trimming pared 2 bases from V and 6 bases from J, leaving 11 bases between. The CDR3 extends over 13 amino acids. CDR1 is DFQATT, CDR2 SNEGSKA, per germline (reference sequence). The CDR3, as DNA: TGCAGTGCTAGACAACCGGCCGGCAATGAGCAGTTCTTC. Translating it yields CSARQPAGNEQFF.

This clone was counted many times. The rearrangement links TRBV7-2 to TRBJ2-3; 7 nucleotides match TRBD2. The CDR3 has 15 amino acids. Per the germline V gene, CDR1 is SGHTA and CDR2 is FQGNSA. The trim removed 0 bases at V and 6 bases at J, leaving 6 bases unmatched. The CDR3 DNA reads TGTGCCAGCAGCTTAGCGGGAGGGTGGGGCGATACGCAGTATTTT. Protein product: CASSLAGGWGDTQYF.